This T cell receptor beta chain was observed in a study of shared clonotypes between healthy human individuals. Deletions cut 7 bases from V and 3 bases from J, with 16 bases between. Germline V gene sequence: CDR1 MNHNS, CDR2 SASEGT. This CDR3 comprises 14 residues. Study results and limitations: Non-shared clonotypes had lower generation probabilities than clonotypes shared by all four sorted-subset donors. Sampling covered nothing but blood. Tissue TCR repertoires likely differ from those found in blood. An anticipated effect of sequencing depth on clonotype sharing among donors was recognized.

As regards this clone: The target antigen is unknown.

Study processing details: ImmunoSEQ junction-only sequences lacked quality scores, so their filtering differed. TCRdb keeps only in-frame clones here, not all; method: immunoSEQ multiplex PCR. The V and J calls and clone size were taken over from that table, and D and trimming were inferred from the DNA. Found here are some 1,100,000 clones, 70% to 80% of them singletons; the top ten hold 0.52%. The V gene is TRBV6-1, the J gene TRBJ2-7; D is possibly TRBD1 (6 bases). This receptor was identified in a man between 18 and 29 years old in good health. Some clones in this sample may be carry-over from other donors' samples. Sequencing input: memory CD4+ T cells from PBMCs. Subset: CD45RA-negative fraction. In nucleotides, the CDR3 is TGTGCCAGCACGAGGCCAGGGGATTTCTACGAGCAGTACTTC. Translation: CASTRPGDFYEQYF.